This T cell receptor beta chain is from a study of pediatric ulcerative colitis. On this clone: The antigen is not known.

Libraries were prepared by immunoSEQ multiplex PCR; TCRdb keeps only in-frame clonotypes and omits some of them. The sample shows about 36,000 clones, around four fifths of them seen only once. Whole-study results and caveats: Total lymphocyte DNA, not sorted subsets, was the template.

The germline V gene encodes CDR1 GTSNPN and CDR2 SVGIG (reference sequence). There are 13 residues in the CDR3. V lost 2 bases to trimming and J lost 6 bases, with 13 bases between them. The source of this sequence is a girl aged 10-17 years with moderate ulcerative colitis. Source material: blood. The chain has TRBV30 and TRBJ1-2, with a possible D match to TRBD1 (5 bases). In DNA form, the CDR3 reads TGTGCCTGGAGTCTAGGTGGGGGGGATGGCTACACCTTC. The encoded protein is CAWSLGGGDGYTF.